One sample yielded the 21 T cell receptor beta chains listed below, sequenced in a study of blood T cell repertoires in COVID-19. Sequencing used immunoSEQ multiplex PCR; TCRdb keeps in-frame clones, though not all of them. The sample gives approximately 150,000 clones, approximately 88% of which show up once; roughly 1.5% is in the top ten. Sequencing was performed on peripheral blood. The receptors here all came from a woman aged 45-60 years with acute or convalescent COVID-19.

A few counts support this clone. This chain links TRBV27 with TRBJ1-4; D is perhaps TRBD1 (5 bases). Germline-derived CDR1 and CDR2 are MNHEY and SMNVEV (reference sequence). V lost 3 bases and J 7 bases, leaving 12 bases between the germline ends. The CDR3 is 14 residues long. In DNA, the CDR3 is TGTGCCAGCAGTTTTGGAGGGGCAGTTGAAAAACTGTTTTTT. It yields the protein CASSFGGAVEKLFF.

The chain is built from TRBV12-3 or TRBV12-4 and TRBJ1-6, with D possibly TRBD1 on 6 matching bases. The germline V and J ends were trimmed by 5 bases and 8 bases, with 10 bases remaining between them. The CDR3 length is 13 residues. CDR3 in amino acids: CASSPQGHSPLHF. Here the CDR3 DNA reads TGTGCCAGCAGTCCGCAGGGGCATTCACCCCTCCACTTT.

Turning to this clone: At one of its ends the junction is not consistent with the germline gene, which may arise from a read error. The rearrangement joins TRBV28 to TRBJ1-1, with a possible D match to TRBD1 (5 bases). The germline gives CDR1 MDHEN, CDR2 SYDVKM. The CDR3 runs 13 residues. This chain's CDR3 is CASSRQMNAEAFF. The CDR3, as DNA: TGTGCCAGCAGCCGACAGATGAACGCTGAAGCTTTCTTT.

The chain carries TRBV7-3 and TRBJ2-3; the D gene is possibly TRBD2 (5 bases). The CDR3 length is 13 residues. Germline-derived CDR1 and CDR2 are SGHTA and FQGTGA. V was shortened by 6 bases and J by 2 bases, with 9 bases between the two germline ends. The CDR3 sequence is CASSEGYTDTQYF. The DNA of the CDR3 is TGTGCCAGCAGTGAGGGTTACACAGATACGCAGTATTTT.

This clone came up once. V usage is TRBV6-6 and J usage is TRBJ1-1, with 12 bases matching TRBD1. Germline CDR1 reads MNHNY; CDR2 reads SVGAGI (reference sequence). The CDR3 extends over 15 amino acids. The junction had 6 bases not matched to a gene; V was cut back by 5 bases and J by 5 bases. The CDR3 loop reads CASSPGQGARTEAFF. The CDR3 DNA reads as TGTGCCAGCAGTCCGGGACAGGGGGCACGGACTGAAGCTTTCTTT.

This clone is a singleton in its sample. J is TRBJ2-2 and V is TRBV5-1; D is unresolved. The V gene's germline CDR1 is SGHRS and CDR2 YFSETQ. With 4 bases removed from V and 3 bases from J, the gap between germline ends came to 4 bases. The CDR3 totals 12 residues. The CDR3 DNA reads TGCGCCAGCAGCCCCTACACCGGGGAGCTGTTTTTT. Amino acids: CASSPYTGELFF.

CDR3 loop: CSAVTGVDQPQHF. The CDR3 region has the DNA TGCAGCGCCGTGACGGGGGTGGATCAGCCCCAGCATTTT. J is TRBJ1-5 and V is TRBV29-1, with D possibly matching TRBD1 (5 bases). CDR1 is SQVTM, CDR2 ANQGSEA, per germline. Between the trimmed V and J ends, which lost 7 bases and 5 bases, there was a span of 15 bases. The CDR3 sequence is 13 residues long.

J is TRBJ1-4 and V is TRBV6-1; the match to TRBD1 covers 7 bases. The CDR3 consists of 15 residues. The germline V gene encodes CDR1 MNHNS and CDR2 SASEGT. Losses at the gene ends were 0 bases for V and 7 bases for J; bases not matched to a gene: 5. The CDR3 nucleotides read TGTGCCAGCAGTGAAGCAGGGGGCTTAAGTGAAAAACTGTTTTTT. It specifies CASSEAGGLSEKLFF.

The genes are TRBV29-1 and TRBJ2-7; 7 bases agree with TRBD2. This CDR3 region has 13 residues. Germline CDR1 and CDR2: SQVTM and ANQGSEA. With 4 bases clipped from V and 2 bases from J, the junction kept 5 bases outside the gene matches. Here the CDR3 reads CSVGGGGPYEQYF. CDR3 DNA: TGCAGCGTTGGGGGGGGAGGGCCCTACGAGCAGTACTTC.

This clone turned up a few times. The rearrangement joins TRBV18 to TRBJ2-7, with 7 positions matching TRBD2. The V segment lost 0 bases and the J segment 4 bases; nucleotides outside the gene matches: 21. Germline-derived CDR1 and CDR2 are KGHSH and LQKENI. This CDR3 comprises 20 residues. The CDR3 reads CASSPPVFSAGGRNLYEQYF. CDR3 in DNA: TGTGCCAGCTCACCACCGGTTTTTTCGGCTGGCGGGAGAAATTTATACGAGCAGTACTTC.

The gene calls are TRBV19 and TRBJ1-6, with D possibly being TRBD1 (5 bases). V dropped 3 bases and J dropped 3 bases, with 6 bases sitting between them. Germline CDR1 LNHDA, CDR2 SQIVND (reference sequence). CDR3 length equals 14 residues. This chain's CDR3 is CASSMTDYNSPLHF. The CDR3 DNA sequence: TGTGCCAGTAGTATGACAGACTATAATTCACCCCTCCACTTT.

The chain couples TRBV11-2 to TRBJ1-1; no firm D call. The germline V gene has CDR1 SGHAT and CDR2 FQNNGV. This CDR3 has 15 amino acids. The V end lost 0 bases, the J end lost 5 bases, and 13 bases lay between the germline ends. As DNA, the CDR3 is TGTGCCAGCAGCTTAGATGGGGTTCCGGGGACTGAAGCTTTCTTT. The encoded protein is CASSLDGVPGTEAFF.

This clone was picked up one time. The J gene is TRBJ1-6, the V gene TRBV9, with D tentatively TRBD1 (6 bases). Germline V gene sequence: CDR1 SGDLS, CDR2 YYNGEE. Deletions cut 7 bases from V and 10 bases from J, with 15 bases between. This CDR3 spans 13 amino acids. CDR3 DNA: TGTGCCAGCCAAAGGGGGGGACGCTCACCCCTCCACTTT. Protein sequence: CASQRGGRSPLHF.

This rearrangement joins TRBV7-9 to TRBJ1-4, with TRBD1 matching over 8 bases. From germline, CDR1 is SEHNR and CDR2 FQNEAQ (reference sequence). CDR3 length: 15 amino acids. J lost 8 bases, V lost 5 bases, and 10 bases had no gene match. The CDR3 nucleotides read TGTGCCAGCAGCCTACTTTCTGGACAGGGAGAAAAACTGTTTTTT. This codes for CASSLLSGQGEKLFF.

The chain couples TRBV29-1 to TRBJ1-2; 7 nucleotides match TRBD1. Germline V gene data show CDR1 as SQVTM and CDR2 as ANQGSEA. The CDR3 consists of 12 residues. The V segment lost 6 bases and the J segment 7 bases; nucleotides outside the gene matches: 8. The CDR3 sequence is CSVTGAGSGYTF. DNA of the CDR3: TGCAGCGTAACAGGGGCCGGGAGTGGCTACACCTTC.

This sequence joins TRBV7-8 and TRBJ1-4, with 9 bases identical to TRBD1. CDR1 and CDR2 (germline): SGHVS, FQNEAQ. V trimming: 1 base; J trimming: 6 bases; junction bases outside the gene matches: 6. This CDR3 region has 16 residues. CDR3 amino acids: CASSLVGTGFDEKLFF. CDR3 bases: TGTGCCAGCAGCTTAGTGGGGACAGGGTTCGATGAAAAACTGTTTTTT.

This sequence joins TRBV7-6 and TRBJ2-3, with D possibly TRBD1 on 5 matching bases. Trimming took 4 bases from V and 2 from J, leaving 13 bases between them. The CDR3 has 15 amino acids. CDR1 SGHVS and CDR2 FNYEAQ come from the germline V gene. This CDR3 is CASSSWGRNTDTQYF. The CDR3 region has the DNA TGTGCCAGCAGCTCATGGGGCAGAAACACAGATACGCAGTATTTT.

About this clone itself: The same CDR3 is also encoded by other DNA sequences in this sample. The chain employs TRBV18 and TRBJ1-1; 7 positions match TRBD1. Trimming cost V 2 bases and J 1 base; bases outside gene matches: 1. The CDR3 is 14 amino acids. Germline CDR1 reads KGHSH; CDR2 reads LQKENI. The CDR3 loop is CASSPGTENTEAFF. In DNA, the CDR3 is TGTGCCAGCTCACCAGGGACAGAGAACACTGAAGCTTTCTTT.

The chain recombines TRBV21-1 with TRBJ2-6; TRBD1, the D gene given by the table, was not confirmed from the DNA. TRBV21-1 is a pseudogene locus. This CDR3 is 18 amino acids long. DNA for the CDR3: TGTGCCAGCAGCATGTACGGACAGGATTACTCTGGGGCCAACGTCCTGACTTTC. Translation: CASSMYGQDYSGANVLTF.

This chain connects TRBV2 to TRBJ1-5; 9 bases match TRBD1. Germline V gives CDR1 SNHLY, CDR2 FYNNEI. This CDR3 spans 15 amino acids. V shed 7 bases and J 1 base; nucleotides not matched to a gene: 5. CDR3 sequence reads: CASMGQGWSNQPQHF. In DNA, the CDR3 is TGTGCCAGCATGGGACAGGGCTGGAGCAATCAGCCCCAGCATTTT. The whole variable domain, filled in from reference TRBV2 and TRBJ1-5, reads EPEVTQTPSHQVTQMGQEVILRCVPISNHLYFYWYRQILGQKVEFLVSFYNNEISEKSEIFDDQFSVERPDGSNFTLKIRSTKLEDSAMYFCASMGQGWSNQPQHFGDGTRLSIL.

The CDR3 reads CASSRSYQETQYF. CDR3 nucleotide sequence: TGTGCCAGCAGCCGATCGTACCAAGAGACCCAGTACTTC. The chain is built from TRBV7-8 and TRBJ2-5; D is undetermined. The CDR3 spans 13 residues. The germline V gene encodes CDR1 SGHVS and CDR2 FQNEAQ. Between the trimmed V and J ends, which lost 5 bases and 0 bases, there was a span of 7 bases.